This T cell receptor beta chain was retrieved from a study of T cells in Graves' hyperthyroidism and ophthalmopathy. Regarding the study as a whole: Separation of ophthalmopathy from stable hyperthyroidism was achieved by a 13 V-J model. The model anticipated ophthalmopathy a median 6.5 months pre-onset. Most expanded thyroid clonotypes above 0.001 recurred in blood.

Germline assignment: CDR1 SGHRS and CDR2 YFSETQ. The CDR3 spans 18 residues. Trimming took 1 base from V and 9 from J, leaving 23 bases between them. TCR beta CDR3 region amplification was performed from RNA transcripts. With the HTBI primer set, the TCR CDR3 went through a first round of RT-PCR. TCRdb independently ran MiXCR on the multiplex PCR reads; one entry per CDR3 protein. The table records 380,000 or so distinct CDR3 sequences, around 14% of them present only once. This clonotype came up a few times. No antigen is known for it. PBMCs were derived from roughly 10 ml fresh peripheral blood. Sequencing used blood. The rearrangement uses TRBV5-1 and TRBJ1-6; perhaps TRBD1 as D (6 bases). This TCR was sampled from a woman aged 25-40 years with Graves' hyperthyroidism. In DNA form, the CDR3 reads TGCGCCAGCAGCTTGCGATCGGATGGGGGGGCACACGGTTCACCCCTCCACTTT. This encodes CASSLRSDGGAHGSPLHF.